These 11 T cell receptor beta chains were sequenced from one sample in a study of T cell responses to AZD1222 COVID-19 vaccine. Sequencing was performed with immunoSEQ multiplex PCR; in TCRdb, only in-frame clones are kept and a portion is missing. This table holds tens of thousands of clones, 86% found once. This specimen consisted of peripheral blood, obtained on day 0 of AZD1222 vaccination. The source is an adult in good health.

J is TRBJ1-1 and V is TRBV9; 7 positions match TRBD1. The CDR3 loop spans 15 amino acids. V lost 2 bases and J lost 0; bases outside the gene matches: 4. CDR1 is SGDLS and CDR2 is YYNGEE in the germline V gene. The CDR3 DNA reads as TGTGCCAGCAGCGTTACGGGACAGATGAACACTGAAGCTTTCTTT. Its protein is CASSVTGQMNTEAFF.

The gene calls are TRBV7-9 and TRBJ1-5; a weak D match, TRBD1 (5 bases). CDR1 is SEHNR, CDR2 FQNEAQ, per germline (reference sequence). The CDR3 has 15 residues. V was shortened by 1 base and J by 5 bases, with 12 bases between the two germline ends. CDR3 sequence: CASSLGWGPDQPQHF. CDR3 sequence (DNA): TGTGCCAGCAGCTTAGGCTGGGGCCCCGATCAGCCCCAGCATTTT.

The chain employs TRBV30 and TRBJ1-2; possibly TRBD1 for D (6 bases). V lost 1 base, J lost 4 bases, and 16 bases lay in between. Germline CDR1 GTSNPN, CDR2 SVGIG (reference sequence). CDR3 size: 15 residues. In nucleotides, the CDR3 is TGTGCCTGGAGTGGGGGAACTGGGGGCTTCTATGGCTACACCTTC. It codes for CAWSGGTGGFYGYTF.

The CDR3 is CASRHTGTYEQYF. The CDR3 DNA reads TGTGCCAGCAGGCACACGGGCACCTACGAGCAGTACTTC. The gene calls are TRBV7-9 and TRBJ2-7, with unresolved D. V dropped 6 bases and J dropped 2 bases, with 11 bases sitting between them. The CDR3 loop spans 13 amino acids. Germline CDR1 is SEHNR and CDR2 is FQNEAQ (reference sequence).

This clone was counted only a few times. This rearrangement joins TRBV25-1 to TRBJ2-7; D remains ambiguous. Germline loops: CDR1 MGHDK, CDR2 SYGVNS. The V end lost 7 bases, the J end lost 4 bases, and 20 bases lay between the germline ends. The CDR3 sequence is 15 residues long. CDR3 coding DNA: TGTGCCAGCACCCCCGCCGGGCCCCACAGTTACGAGCAGTACTTC. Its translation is CASTPAGPHSYEQYF.

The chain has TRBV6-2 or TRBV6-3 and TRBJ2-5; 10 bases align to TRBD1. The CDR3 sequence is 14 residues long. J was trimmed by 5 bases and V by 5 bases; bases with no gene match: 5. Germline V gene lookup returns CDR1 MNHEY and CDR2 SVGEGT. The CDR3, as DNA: TGTGCCAGCAGTCGACAGGGGGCGCGGGAGACCCAGTACTTC. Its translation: CASSRQGARETQYF.

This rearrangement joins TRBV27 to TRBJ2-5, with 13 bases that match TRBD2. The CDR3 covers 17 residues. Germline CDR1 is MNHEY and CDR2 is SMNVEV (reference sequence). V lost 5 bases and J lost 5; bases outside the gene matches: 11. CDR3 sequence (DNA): TGTGCCAGCAGTCCCTTAGGACTAGCGGGGGTAGGGGAGACCCAGTACTTC. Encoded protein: CASSPLGLAGVGETQYF.

The CDR3 here is CASSHLQGLTDTQYF. CDR3 sequence (DNA): TGTGCCAGCAGCCACCTTCAGGGGCTGACAGATACGCAGTATTTT. The chain is built from TRBV3-1 (or the pseudogene TRBV3-2) and TRBJ2-3, with D tentatively TRBD1 (6 bases). The germline V and J ends were trimmed by 3 bases and 3 bases, with 13 bases remaining between them. The CDR3 runs 15 residues. The germline CDR1 and CDR2 sequences are LGHDT and YNNKEL (reference sequence).

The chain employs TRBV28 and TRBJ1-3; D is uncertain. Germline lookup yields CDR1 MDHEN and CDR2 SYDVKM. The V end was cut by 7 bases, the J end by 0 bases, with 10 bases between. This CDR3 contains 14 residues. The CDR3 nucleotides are TGTGCCAGCACCACGGGGAACTCTGGAAACACCATATATTTT. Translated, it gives CASTTGNSGNTIYF.

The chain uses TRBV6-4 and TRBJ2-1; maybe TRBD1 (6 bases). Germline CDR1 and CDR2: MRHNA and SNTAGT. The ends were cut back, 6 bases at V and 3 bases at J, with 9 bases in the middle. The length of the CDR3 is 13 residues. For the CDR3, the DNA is TGTGCCAGCAGCCGGGACAACTACAATGAGCAGTTCTTC. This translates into CASSRDNYNEQFF.

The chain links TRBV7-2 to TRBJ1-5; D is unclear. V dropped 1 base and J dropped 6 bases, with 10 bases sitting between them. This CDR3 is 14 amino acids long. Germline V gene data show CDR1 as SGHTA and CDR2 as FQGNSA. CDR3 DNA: TGTGCCAGCAGCTTAGTGGACGGCAGTCAGCCCCAGCATTTT. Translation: CASSLVDGSQPQHF.